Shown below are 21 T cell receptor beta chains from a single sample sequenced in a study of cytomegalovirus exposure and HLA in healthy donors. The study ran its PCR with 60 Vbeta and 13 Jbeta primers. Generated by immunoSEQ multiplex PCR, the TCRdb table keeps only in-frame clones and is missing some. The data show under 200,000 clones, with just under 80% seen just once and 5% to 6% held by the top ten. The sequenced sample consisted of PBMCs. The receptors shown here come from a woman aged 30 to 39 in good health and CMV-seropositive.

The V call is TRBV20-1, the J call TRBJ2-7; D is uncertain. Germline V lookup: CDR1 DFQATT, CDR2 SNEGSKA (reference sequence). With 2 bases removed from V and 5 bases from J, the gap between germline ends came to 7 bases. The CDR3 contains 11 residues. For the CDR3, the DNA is TGCAGTGCTAGACTGGGCAACGAGCAGTACTTC. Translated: CSARLGNEQYF.

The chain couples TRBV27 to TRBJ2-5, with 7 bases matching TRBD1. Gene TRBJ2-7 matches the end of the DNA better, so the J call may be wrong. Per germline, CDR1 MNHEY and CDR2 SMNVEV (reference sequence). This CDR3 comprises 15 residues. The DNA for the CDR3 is TGTGCCAGCAGTTTAAATGGACAGGTTCTCTACGAGCAGTACTTC. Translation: CASSLNGQVLYEQYF.

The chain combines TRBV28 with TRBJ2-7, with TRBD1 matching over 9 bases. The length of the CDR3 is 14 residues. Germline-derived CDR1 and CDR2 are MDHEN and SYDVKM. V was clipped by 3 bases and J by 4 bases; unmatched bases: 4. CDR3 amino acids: CASSLTGGRYEQYF. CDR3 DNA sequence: TGTGCCAGCAGTTTGACAGGGGGTAGGTACGAGCAGTACTTC.

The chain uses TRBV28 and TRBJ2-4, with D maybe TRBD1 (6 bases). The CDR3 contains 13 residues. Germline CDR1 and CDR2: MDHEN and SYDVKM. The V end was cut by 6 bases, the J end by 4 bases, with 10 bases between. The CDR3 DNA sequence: TGTGCCAGCAGACAGGGAGTGAAAAACATTCAGTACTTC. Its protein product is CASRQGVKNIQYF. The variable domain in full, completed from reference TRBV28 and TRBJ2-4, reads DVKVTQSSRYLVKRTGEKVFLECVQDMDHENMFWYRQDPGLGLRLIYFSYDVKMKEKGDIPEGYSVSREKKERFSLILESASTNQTSMYLCASRQGVKNIQYFGAGTRLSVL.

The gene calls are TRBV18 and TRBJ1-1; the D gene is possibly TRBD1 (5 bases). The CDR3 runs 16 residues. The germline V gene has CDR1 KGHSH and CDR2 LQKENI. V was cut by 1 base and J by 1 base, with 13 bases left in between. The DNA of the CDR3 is TGTGCCAGCTCACCACTAGTGGGGGGGAGGAACACTGAAGCTTTCTTT. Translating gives CASSPLVGGRNTEAFF.

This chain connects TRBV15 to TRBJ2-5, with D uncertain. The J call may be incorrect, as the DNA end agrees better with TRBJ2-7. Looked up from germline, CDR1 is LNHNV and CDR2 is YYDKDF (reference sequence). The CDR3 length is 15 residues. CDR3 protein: CATSRDSPRSYEQYF. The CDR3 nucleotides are TGTGCCACCAGCAGAGATAGCCCGCGATCCTACGAGCAGTACTTC.

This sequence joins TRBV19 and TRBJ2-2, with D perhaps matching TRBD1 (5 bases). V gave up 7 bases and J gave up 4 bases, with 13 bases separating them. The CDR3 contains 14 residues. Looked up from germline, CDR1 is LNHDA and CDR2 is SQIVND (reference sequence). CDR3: CASKPRVSTGELFF. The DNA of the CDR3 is TGTGCCAGTAAGCCCAGGGTATCCACCGGGGAGCTGTTTTTT. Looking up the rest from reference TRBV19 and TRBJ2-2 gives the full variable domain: DGGITQSPKYLFRKEGQNVTLSCEQNLNHDAMYWYRQDPGQGLRLIYYSQIVNDFQKGDIAEGYSVSREKKESFPLTVTSAQKNPTAFYLCASKPRVSTGELFFGEGSRLTVL.

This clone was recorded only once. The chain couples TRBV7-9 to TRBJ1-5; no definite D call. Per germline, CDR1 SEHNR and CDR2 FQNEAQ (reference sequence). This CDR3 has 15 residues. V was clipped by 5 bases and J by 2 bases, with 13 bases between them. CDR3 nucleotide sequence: TGTGCCAGCAGCACAACTGTCCAGGGCAATCAGCCCCAGCATTTT. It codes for CASSTTVQGNQPQHF. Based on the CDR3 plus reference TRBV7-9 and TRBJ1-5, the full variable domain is DTGVSQNPRHKITKRGQNVTFRCDPISEHNRLYWYRQTLGQGPEFLTYFQNEAQLEKSRLLSDRFSAERPKGSFSTLEIQRTEQGDSAMYLCASSTTVQGNQPQHFGDGTRLSIL.

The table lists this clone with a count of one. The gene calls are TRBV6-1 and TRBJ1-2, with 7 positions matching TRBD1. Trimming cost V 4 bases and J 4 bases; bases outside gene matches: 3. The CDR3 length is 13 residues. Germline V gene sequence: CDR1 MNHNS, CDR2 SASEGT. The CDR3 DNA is TGTGCCAGCAGTGCCGACAGGGCCTATGGCTACACCTTC. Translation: CASSADRAYGYTF.

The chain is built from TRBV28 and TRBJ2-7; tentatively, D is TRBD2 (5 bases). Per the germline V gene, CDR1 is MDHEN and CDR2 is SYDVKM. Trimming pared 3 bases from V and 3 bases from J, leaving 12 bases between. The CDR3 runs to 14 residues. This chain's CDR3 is CASSLHGEVYEQYF. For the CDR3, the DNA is TGTGCCAGCAGTTTGCACGGGGAAGTCTACGAGCAGTACTTC.

The DNA of the CDR3 is TGTGCCAGCAGCTTGGCCCCCGGGACAGACCTCTATGGCTACACCTTC. Translating gives CASSLAPGTDLYGYTF. The V call is TRBV5-4, the J call TRBJ1-2; 7 positions agree with TRBD1. Germline V gene data show CDR1 as SGHNT and CDR2 as YYREEE (reference sequence). The length of the CDR3 is 16 residues. The ends lost 0 bases at V and 4 bases at J; junction bases unmatched: 9.

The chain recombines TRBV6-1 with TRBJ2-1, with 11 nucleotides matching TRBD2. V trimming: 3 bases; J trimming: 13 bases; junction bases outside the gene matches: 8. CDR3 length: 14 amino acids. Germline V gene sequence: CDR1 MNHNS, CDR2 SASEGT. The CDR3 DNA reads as TGTGCCAGCAGTGACATACTAGCGGGAGAATATCAGTTCTTC. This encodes CASSDILAGEYQFF.

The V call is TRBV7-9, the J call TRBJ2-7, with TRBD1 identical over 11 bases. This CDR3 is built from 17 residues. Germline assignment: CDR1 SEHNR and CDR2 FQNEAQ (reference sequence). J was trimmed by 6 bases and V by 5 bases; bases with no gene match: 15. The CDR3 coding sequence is TGTGCCAGCAGCCCCGTGACCGGGACAGGGGGAATCGGCGAGCAGTACTTC. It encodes CASSPVTGTGGIGEQYF.

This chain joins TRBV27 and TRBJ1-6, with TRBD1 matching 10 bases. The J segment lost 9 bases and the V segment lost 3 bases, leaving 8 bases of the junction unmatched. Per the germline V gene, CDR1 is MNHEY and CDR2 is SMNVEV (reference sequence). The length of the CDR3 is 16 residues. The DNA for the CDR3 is TGTGCCAGCAGTTTTCTCGACAGGGGGCCGCCTTCACCCCTCCACTTT. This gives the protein CASSFLDRGPPSPLHF.

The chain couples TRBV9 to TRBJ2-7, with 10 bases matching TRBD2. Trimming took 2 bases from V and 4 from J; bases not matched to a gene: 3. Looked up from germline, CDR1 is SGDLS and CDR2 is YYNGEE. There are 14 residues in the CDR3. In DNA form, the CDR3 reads TGTGCCAGCAGCGTTCGGACTAGCGGATACGAGCAGTACTTC. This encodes CASSVRTSGYEQYF.

The DNA for the CDR3 is TGTGCCAGCAGTGAAGTTGAGGGCGGGGAGCTGTTTTTT. This sequence encodes CASSEVEGGELFF. J is TRBJ2-2 and V is TRBV6-1; TRBD2 might be the D (5 bases). The CDR3 has 13 amino acids. Germline V CDR1 and CDR2: MNHNS, SASEGT. The ends were cut back, 1 base at V and 7 bases at J, with 7 bases in the middle.

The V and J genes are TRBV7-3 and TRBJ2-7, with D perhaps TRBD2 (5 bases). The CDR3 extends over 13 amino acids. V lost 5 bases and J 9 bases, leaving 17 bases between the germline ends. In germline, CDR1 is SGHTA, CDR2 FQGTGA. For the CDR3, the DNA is TGTGCCAGCAGCCCAAGGAGCGGCGGGTCGCAGTACTTC. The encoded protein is CASSPRSGGSQYF. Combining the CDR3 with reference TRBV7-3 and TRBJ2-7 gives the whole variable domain GAGVSQTPSNKVTEKGKYVELRCDPISGHTALYWYRQSLGQGPEFLIYFQGTGAADDSGLPNDRFFAVRPEGSVSTLKIQRTERGDSAVYLCASSPRSGGSQYFGPGTRLTVT.

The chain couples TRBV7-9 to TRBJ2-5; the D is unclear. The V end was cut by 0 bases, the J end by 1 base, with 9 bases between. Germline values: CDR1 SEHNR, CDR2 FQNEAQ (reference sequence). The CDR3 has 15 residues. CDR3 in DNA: TGTGCCAGCAGCTTAGCTTTTGGCGGCCAAGAGACCCAGTACTTC. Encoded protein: CASSLAFGGQETQYF.

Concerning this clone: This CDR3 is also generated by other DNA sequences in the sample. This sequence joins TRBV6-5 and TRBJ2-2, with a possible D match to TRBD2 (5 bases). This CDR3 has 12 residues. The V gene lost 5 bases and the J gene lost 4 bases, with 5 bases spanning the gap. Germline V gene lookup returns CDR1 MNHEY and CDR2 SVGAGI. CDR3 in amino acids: CASSRGTGELFF. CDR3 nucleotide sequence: TGTGCCAGCAGTCGGGGCACCGGGGAGCTGTTTTTT.

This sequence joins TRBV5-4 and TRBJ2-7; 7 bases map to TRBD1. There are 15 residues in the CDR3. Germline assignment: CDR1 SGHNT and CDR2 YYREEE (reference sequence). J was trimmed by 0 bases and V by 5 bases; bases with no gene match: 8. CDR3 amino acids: CASRIGTERSYEQYF. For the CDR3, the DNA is TGTGCCAGCAGGATCGGGACAGAACGCTCCTACGAGCAGTACTTC.

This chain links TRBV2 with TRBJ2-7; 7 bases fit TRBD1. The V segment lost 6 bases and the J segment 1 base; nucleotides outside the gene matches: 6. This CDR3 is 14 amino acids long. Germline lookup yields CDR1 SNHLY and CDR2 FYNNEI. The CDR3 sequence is CASSRRQGSYEQYF. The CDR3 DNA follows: TGTGCCAGCAGCCGCAGACAGGGTTCCTACGAGCAGTACTTC.